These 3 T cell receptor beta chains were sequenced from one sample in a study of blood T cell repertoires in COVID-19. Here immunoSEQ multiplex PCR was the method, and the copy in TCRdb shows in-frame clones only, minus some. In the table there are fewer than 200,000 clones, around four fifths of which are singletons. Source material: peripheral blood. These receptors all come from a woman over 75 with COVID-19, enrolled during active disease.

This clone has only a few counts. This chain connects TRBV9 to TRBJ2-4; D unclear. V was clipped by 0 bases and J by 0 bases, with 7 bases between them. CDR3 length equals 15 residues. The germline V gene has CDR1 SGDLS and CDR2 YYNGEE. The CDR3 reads CASSVATGAKNIQYF. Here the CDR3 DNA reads TGTGCCAGCAGCGTAGCTACTGGAGCCAAAAACATTCAGTACTTC.

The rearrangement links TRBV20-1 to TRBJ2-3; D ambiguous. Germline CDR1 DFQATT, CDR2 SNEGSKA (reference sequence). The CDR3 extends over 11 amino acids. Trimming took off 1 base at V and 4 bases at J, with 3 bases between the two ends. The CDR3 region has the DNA TGCAGTGCTAGAGCCTCAGATACGCAGTATTTT. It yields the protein CSARASDTQYF.

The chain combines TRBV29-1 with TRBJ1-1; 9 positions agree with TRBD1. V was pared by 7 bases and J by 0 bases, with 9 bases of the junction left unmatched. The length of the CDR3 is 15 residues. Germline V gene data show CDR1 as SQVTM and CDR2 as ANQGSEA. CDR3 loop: CSGRDRASMNTEAFF. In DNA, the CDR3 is TGCAGCGGACGGGACAGGGCATCTATGAACACTGAAGCTTTCTTT.